The next 30 T cell receptor beta chains were all read from a single sample in a study of blood T cell repertoires in COVID-19. Clones were read by immunoSEQ multiplex PCR, and TCRdb kept only the in-frame ones, dropping some. The sample shows about 370,000 clones, approximately 89% of them seen only once. Specimen: peripheral blood. Receptors were obtained from a woman aged 30 to 39 with COVID-19, enrolled during active disease.

This chain uses TRBV12-3 or TRBV12-4 with TRBJ1-2; a weak D match, TRBD1 (6 bases). This CDR3 is built from 13 residues. V was shortened by 3 bases and J by 2 bases, with 7 bases between the two germline ends. In DNA, the CDR3 is TGTGCCAGCAGTTTTGGACAGAACTATGGCTACACCTTC. Translation gives CASSFGQNYGYTF.

This clone was seen more than once but under ten times. J is TRBJ1-6 and V is TRBV3-1 (or the pseudogene TRBV3-2); 8 nucleotides align to TRBD1. The CDR3 has 14 residues. Germline CDR1 reads LGHDT; CDR2 reads YNNKEL (reference sequence). Losses at the gene ends were 3 bases for V and 12 bases for J; bases not matched to a gene: 7. CDR3 DNA sequence: TGTGCCAGCAGCCAGAGGACAGGGACGGGACCCCTCCACTTT. Protein product: CASSQRTGTGPLHF.

The genes are TRBV12-1 and TRBJ1-5; no DNA check was done on the table's D call, TRBD1. TRBV12-1 constitutes a pseudogene. The length of the CDR3 is 16 residues. The CDR3 DNA is TGTGCCAGCATAAAACCCTCCCGGGACAACAATCAGCCCCAGCATTTT. Its protein product is CASIKPSRDNNQPQHF.

Concerning this clone: The junction differs from germline at one of its ends, possibly a read error. In nucleotides, the CDR3 is TGTGCTAGCAGCTCTAGCGAAGGTTCGGGGACCCAGTACTTC. Translating it yields CASSSSEGSGTQYF. The rearrangement joins TRBV7-7 to TRBJ2-5; possible D gene TRBD2, 6 bases. Per the germline V gene, CDR1 is SSHAT and CDR2 is FNYEAQ (reference sequence). The CDR3 runs 14 residues. The full variable domain, its missing parts supplied by reference TRBV7-7 and TRBJ2-5, is GAGVSQSPRYKVTKRGQDVTLRCDPISSHATLYWYQQALGQGPEFLTYFNYEAQPDKSGLPSDRFSAERPEGSISTLTIQRTEQRDSAMYRCASSSSEGSGTQYFGPGTRLLVL.

V is TRBV25-1 and J is TRBJ2-3; D is unclear. CDR3 length equals 16 residues. Germline V lookup: CDR1 MGHDK, CDR2 SYGVNS. The ends were cut back, 6 bases at V and 2 bases at J, with 18 bases in the middle. As DNA, the CDR3 is TGTGCCAGCAGCCGAGGTGGCGGAATTCTCACAGATACGCAGTATTTT. It is translated as CASSRGGGILTDTQYF.

This clone appeared once. The V gene is TRBV6-6, the J gene TRBJ2-1; TRBD2 matches at 14 bases. The V segment lost 6 bases and the J segment 9 bases; nucleotides outside the gene matches: 4. Germline assignment: CDR1 MNHNY and CDR2 SVGAGI (reference sequence). This CDR3 spans 14 amino acids. CDR3 in amino acids: CASRTSGREVEQFF. The CDR3 nucleotides read TGTGCCAGCAGGACTAGCGGGAGGGAGGTTGAGCAGTTCTTC.

The chain is built from TRBV6-6 and TRBJ1-6; 8 nucleotides match TRBD1. Germline CDR1 reads MNHNY; CDR2 reads SVGAGI (reference sequence). V dropped 5 bases and J dropped 7; count of bases not matched to a gene: 13. The CDR3 is 17 amino acids. CDR3 coding DNA: TGTGCCAGCAGTCCCGGGACAGGATCACTTTGGAATTCACCCCTCCACTTT. Translation: CASSPGTGSLWNSPLHF.

To note about this clone: This same CDR3 is encoded by further DNA sequences in the sample. V and J are TRBV7-9 and TRBJ2-2, with D uncertain. CDR3 length: 15 amino acids. Looked up from germline, CDR1 is SEHNR and CDR2 is FQNEAQ (reference sequence). Trimming left V 2 bases short and J 0 bases short, with 7 bases between. The CDR3 region has the DNA TGTGCCAGCAGCTTATCTTCCGCGAACACCGGGGAGCTGTTTTTT. Protein product: CASSLSSANTGELFF.

The chain employs TRBV29-1 and TRBJ2-1, with 12 bases that match TRBD2. Germline loops: CDR1 SQVTM, CDR2 ANQGSEA. V lost 7 bases to trimming and J lost 1 base; unmatched junction nucleotides: 8. CDR3 length: 16 residues. The chain's CDR3 is CSAGLAGGPSYNEQFF. DNA of the CDR3: TGCAGCGCAGGTCTAGCGGGAGGGCCGTCCTACAATGAGCAGTTCTTC.

CDR3 loop: CASSLAGENEQFF. CDR3 bases: TGTGCCAGCAGCTTGGCCGGGGAGAATGAGCAGTTCTTC. This rearrangement joins TRBV5-6 to TRBJ2-1; a weak D match, TRBD2 (5 bases). Germline V lookup: CDR1 SGHDT, CDR2 YYEEEE. V lost 0 bases and J lost 7, with 8 bases in between. The CDR3 runs 13 residues.

The V call is TRBV6-2 or TRBV6-3, the J call TRBJ2-7; no firm D call. Germline V gene sequence: CDR1 MNHEY, CDR2 SVGEGT. Trimming took 6 bases from V and 4 from J, leaving 7 bases between them. CDR3 size: 11 residues. The CDR3 is CASSTSYEQYF. For the CDR3, the DNA is TGTGCCAGCAGCACCAGTTACGAGCAGTACTTC.

This clone was recorded only once. V gene TRBV2 combines with J gene TRBJ2-3; 7 bases map to TRBD1. Germline values: CDR1 SNHLY, CDR2 FYNNEI. Trimming cost V 5 bases and J 1 base; bases outside gene matches: 3. This CDR3 region has 14 residues. CDR3 nucleotide sequence: TGTGCCAGCAGTCGAGGGGGCGGCACAGATACGCAGTATTTT. Protein sequence: CASSRGGGTDTQYF.

J is TRBJ2-7 and V is TRBV5-1, with 7 bases that match TRBD1. The CDR3 totals 14 residues. Germline V gene data show CDR1 as SGHRS and CDR2 as YFSETQ. V trimming: 4 bases; J trimming: 4 bases; junction bases outside the gene matches: 8. CDR3 in amino acids: CASSPRDSRYEQYF. Here the CDR3 DNA reads TGCGCCAGCAGCCCTCGGGACAGTAGGTACGAGCAGTACTTC.

As to this clone: Other DNA sequences in the sample encode the same CDR3. The chain employs TRBV2 and TRBJ2-2; D may be TRBD1 (6 bases). V lost 6 bases and J 5 bases, leaving 10 bases between the germline ends. Looked up from germline, CDR1 is SNHLY and CDR2 is FYNNEI. The CDR3 sequence is 13 residues long. The CDR3 region has the DNA TGTGCCAGCAGCCGCCAGGGGACCGGGGAGCTGTTTTTT. Translated, it gives CASSRQGTGELFF.

V gene TRBV19 combines with J gene TRBJ1-4, with TRBD1 matching over 9 bases. Germline V gene sequence: CDR1 LNHDA, CDR2 SQIVND (reference sequence). The CDR3 is 17 residues long. With V trimmed by 3 bases and J by 8 bases, 13 bases remained unmatched. The CDR3 is CASSIRFSGTGKEKLFF. As DNA, the CDR3 is TGTGCCAGTAGTATTCGGTTCTCCGGGACAGGGAAGGAAAAACTGTTTTTT.

The chain links TRBV7-2 to TRBJ2-7; 9 bases agree with TRBD2. Germline V gene data show CDR1 as SGHTA and CDR2 as FQGNSA. This CDR3 spans 16 amino acids. V gave up 3 bases and J gave up 4 bases; unmatched junction bases: 10. The CDR3 here is CASSFLGSGRGYEQYF. Here the CDR3 DNA reads TGTGCCAGCAGCTTTCTGGGTAGCGGGAGAGGGTACGAGCAGTACTTC.

This clone was seen only once. This rearrangement joins TRBV30 to TRBJ1-1; 12 bases map to TRBD1. The CDR3 totals 13 residues. Germline V lookup: CDR1 GTSNPN, CDR2 SVGIG (reference sequence). V lost 3 bases and J lost 7; bases outside the gene matches: 3. CDR3 DNA sequence: TGTGCCTGGAGCGGGACAGGGGGCCTTGAAGCTTTCTTT. This encodes CAWSGTGGLEAFF. The variable domain in full, completed from reference TRBV30 and TRBJ1-1, reads SQTIHQWPATLVQPVGSPLSLECTVEGTSNPNLYWYRQAAGRGLQLLFYSVGIGQISSEVPQNLSASRPQDRQFILSSKKLLLSDSGFYLCAWSGTGGLEAFFGQGTRLTVV.

This clone was picked up a small number of times. The identical CDR3 is also encoded by other nucleotide sequences in the sample. The chain joins TRBV6-2 or TRBV6-3 to TRBJ2-7; the D is unclear. Germline lookup yields CDR1 MNHEY and CDR2 SVGEGT. Trimming removed 3 bases from V and 7 bases from J, with 7 bases in between. The CDR3 runs to 11 residues. CDR3: CASSYSREQYF. The DNA for the CDR3 is TGTGCCAGCAGTTATTCGAGGGAGCAGTACTTC.

The rearrangement links TRBV5-1 to TRBJ1-5, with 8 bases aligning to TRBD1. The V segment lost 0 bases and the J segment 4 bases; nucleotides outside the gene matches: 3. CDR3 size: 15 residues. Germline-derived CDR1 and CDR2 are SGHRS and YFSETQ. The CDR3 sequence is CASSLGTGPNQPQHF. The CDR3 region has the DNA TGCGCCAGCAGCTTGGGGACAGGGCCAAATCAGCCCCAGCATTTT.

The rearrangement links TRBV9 to TRBJ2-3; D ambiguous. Germline V CDR1 and CDR2: SGDLS, YYNGEE. V was pared by 0 bases and J by 5 bases, with 7 bases between. The CDR3 is 13 residues long. In DNA, the CDR3 is TGTGCCAGCAGCGTAGCTGAGGAAGATACGCAGTATTTT. It translates to CASSVAEEDTQYF.

The chain uses TRBV7-9 and TRBJ2-4; 8 bases align to TRBD2. This CDR3 is built from 18 residues. The V gene end was trimmed by 4 bases and the J gene end by 0 bases; junction bases not matched to a gene: 11. CDR1 SEHNR and CDR2 FQNEAQ come from the germline V gene (reference sequence). As DNA, the CDR3 is TGTGCCAGCAGCTCCTCTAACGGGAGGGCTACAGCCAAAAACATTCAGTACTTC. Encoded protein: CASSSSNGRATAKNIQYF.

This clone was found a few times. J is TRBJ1-4 and V is TRBV18; D is unclear. CDR3 length: 15 residues. V was cut by 3 bases and J by 7 bases, with 15 bases left in between. From germline, CDR1 is KGHSH and CDR2 LQKENI. CDR3 sequence: CASSPTRPSVEKLFF. CDR3 DNA sequence: TGTGCCAGCTCACCTACGCGCCCCTCCGTTGAAAAACTGTTTTTT.

This chain joins TRBV30 and TRBJ2-2; 8 bases are shared with TRBD2. The CDR3 is 13 amino acids. From germline, CDR1 is GTSNPN and CDR2 SVGIG (reference sequence). Losses at the gene ends were 3 bases for V and 4 bases for J; bases not matched to a gene: 1. The CDR3 spells CAWRGTSTGELFF. CDR3 coding DNA: TGTGCCTGGAGGGGGACTAGCACCGGGGAGCTGTTTTTT. The entire variable domain, with the rest obtained from reference TRBV30 and TRBJ2-2, is as follows: SQTIHQWPATLVQPVGSPLSLECTVEGTSNPNLYWYRQAAGRGLQLLFYSVGIGQISSEVPQNLSASRPQDRQFILSSKKLLLSDSGFYLCAWRGTSTGELFFGEGSRLTVL.

The chain has TRBV28 and TRBJ2-4; 8 nucleotides agree with TRBD1. The germline V gene encodes CDR1 MDHEN and CDR2 SYDVKM. This CDR3 has 17 residues. The V and J ends lost 3 bases and 3 bases, in that order; junction bases with no gene match: 10. As DNA, the CDR3 is TGTGCCAGCAGTTTCTCCGGACAGGGAAAGGGCAAAAACATTCAGTACTTC. The encoded protein is CASSFSGQGKGKNIQYF.

The gene calls are TRBV6-4 and TRBJ2-2; TRBD2 matches 8 bases. The trim removed 5 bases at V and 3 bases at J, leaving 2 bases unmatched. The CDR3 is 14 residues long. Germline assignment: CDR1 MRHNA and CDR2 SNTAGT. The CDR3 bases are TGTGCCAGCAGTAGCGGGAGTGACACCGGGGAGCTGTTTTTT. As protein: CASSSGSDTGELFF.

This chain joins TRBV29-1 and TRBJ2-2, with 9 bases that match TRBD1. The V and J ends lost 6 bases and 3 bases, in that order; junction bases with no gene match: 11. Germline V CDR1 and CDR2: SQVTM, ANQGSEA. The CDR3 sequence is 16 residues long. The CDR3 sequence is CSVGAGDRVDTGELFF. DNA of the CDR3: TGCAGCGTCGGGGCAGGGGACAGGGTGGACACCGGGGAGCTGTTTTTT.

J is TRBJ2-5 and V is TRBV14; TRBD2 aligns across 7 bases. CDR3 length: 14 residues. Per the germline V gene, CDR1 is SGHDN and CDR2 is FVKESK. The V segment lost 3 bases and the J segment 1 base; nucleotides outside the gene matches: 2. The CDR3 bases are TGTGCCAGCAGCCACTGGACTAGCCAAGAGACCCAGTACTTC. Its translation: CASSHWTSQETQYF.

This clone was picked up one time. The chain has TRBV6-5 and TRBJ1-1; D is unclear. The V end lost 8 bases, the J end lost 7 bases, and 14 bases lay between the germline ends. The CDR3 is 12 residues long. The germline V gene encodes CDR1 MNHEY and CDR2 SVGAGI. CDR3 DNA sequence: TGTGCCAGCGCGGCGACTGCAATTGAAGCTTTCTTT. This gives the protein CASAATAIEAFF.

The rearrangement joins TRBV29-1 to TRBJ2-7; TRBD1 matches at 7 bases. J lost 2 bases, V lost 6 bases, and 7 bases had no gene match. The CDR3 length is 13 residues. Germline assignment: CDR1 SQVTM and CDR2 ANQGSEA. The CDR3 DNA is TGCAGCGTAGCCCGGGACAGCCCCTACGAGCAGTACTTC. Its translation: CSVARDSPYEQYF.

The chain recombines TRBV19 with TRBJ1-2; 12 nucleotides line up with TRBD1. Germline V gives CDR1 LNHDA, CDR2 SQIVND (reference sequence). Trimming took 9 bases from V and 8 from J; bases not matched to a gene: 16. The CDR3 length is 16 residues. The DNA for the CDR3 is TGTGCCAGCCTACGAGGGGGGACAGGGGGCGGTGGAGGCTACACCTTC. Translation: CASLRGGTGGGGGYTF.